Following are 22 T cell receptor beta chains from one sample sequenced in a study of shared clonotypes between healthy human individuals. Sequencing was performed with immunoSEQ multiplex PCR; in TCRdb, only in-frame clones are kept and a portion is missing. Among about 2 million clones listed, about 95% were seen once. It was CD45RO-negative cells, positively selected for CCR7, that made up naive CD8 cells, with terminally differentiated effector memory CD45RA+ cells excluded. Sequenced: naive CD8+ T cells sorted from blood. Every receptor here comes from a young man in good health.

This chain links TRBV27 with TRBJ2-1; a possible D gene is TRBD1 (5 bases). This CDR3 has 17 residues. With 5 bases removed from V and 3 bases from J, the gap between germline ends came to 20 bases. Germline V lookup: CDR1 MNHEY, CDR2 SMNVEV (reference sequence). The CDR3: CASSPLLIGELYNEQFF. CDR3 in DNA: TGTGCCAGCAGTCCCCTCTTGATAGGGGAACTCTACAATGAGCAGTTCTTC.

This chain uses TRBV9 with TRBJ2-5; a possible D gene is TRBD1 (6 bases). Trimming shortened V by 0 bases and J by 5 bases, and 11 bases separated the two germline ends. CDR1 and CDR2 (germline): SGDLS, YYNGEE. There are 14 residues in the CDR3. CDR3 residues: CASSVAGAVETQYF. The CDR3 DNA sequence: TGTGCCAGCAGCGTAGCAGGGGCGGTCGAGACCCAGTACTTC.

The chain uses TRBV6-1 and TRBJ1-5, with unresolved D. From germline, CDR1 is MNHNS and CDR2 SASEGT. The CDR3 consists of 13 residues. Trimming stripped 1 base from V and 7 bases from J, with 8 bases between. CDR3 bases: TGTGCCAGCAGTGAAGGCCTTGGACAGCCCCAGCATTTT. This codes for CASSEGLGQPQHF.

This sequence joins TRBV19 and TRBJ2-7, with 7 bases lining up with TRBD2. V gave up 10 bases and J gave up 3 bases; unmatched junction bases: 9. The length of the CDR3 is 13 residues. Germline CDR1 and CDR2: LNHDA and SQIVND (reference sequence). CDR3 bases: TGTGCCACCGGGGGGTATTCGGGCTACGAGCAGTACTTC. Its translation is CATGGYSGYEQYF.

The chain has TRBV15 and TRBJ1-2, with 7 bases that match TRBD1. The V gene end was trimmed by 5 bases and the J gene end by 0 bases; junction bases not matched to a gene: 6. CDR1 LNHNV and CDR2 YYDKDF come from the germline V gene (reference sequence). This CDR3 contains 15 residues. Here the CDR3 reads CATSPTTGSNYGYTF. The DNA of the CDR3 is TGTGCCACCAGCCCGACGACAGGGTCTAACTATGGCTACACCTTC.

The chain uses TRBV5-8 and TRBJ2-7, with TRBD1 as a possible D gene (7 bases). Trimming left V 0 bases short and J 2 bases short, with 12 bases between. This CDR3 region has 15 residues. Germline values: CDR1 SGHTS, CDR2 YDEGEE. The CDR3 loop is CASSLVAGGTYEQYF. The CDR3 DNA follows: TGTGCCAGCAGCTTGGTGGCAGGGGGGACCTACGAGCAGTACTTC.

This chain links TRBV5-8 with TRBJ1-4; 8 bases align to TRBD1. This CDR3 is 14 amino acids long. Per germline, CDR1 SGHTS and CDR2 YDEGEE. With 4 bases clipped from V and 6 bases from J, the junction kept 5 bases outside the gene matches. CDR3: CASSRTGSHEKLFF. Here the CDR3 DNA reads TGTGCCAGCAGCCGGACAGGGAGTCATGAAAAACTGTTTTTT.

The chain is built from TRBV7-6 and TRBJ2-1, with TRBD2 matching over 10 bases. CDR3 size: 18 residues. After removal of 1 base from V and 1 base from J, the junction contained 7 bases not matched to a gene. Germline CDR1 and CDR2: SGHVS and FNYEAQ. CDR3 sequence: CASSLEASGSGSYNEQFF. Here the CDR3 DNA reads TGTGCCAGCAGCTTAGAGGCTAGCGGGAGTGGGTCCTACAATGAGCAGTTCTTC.

Points on this clone: The same CDR3 also results from other DNA sequences found in this sample. This chain links TRBV9 with TRBJ1-6; D unclear. CDR3 size: 14 residues. Trimming cost V 0 bases and J 7 bases, with 8 bases left between them. CDR1 and CDR2 from the germline V gene are SGDLS and YYNGEE. The CDR3 sequence: CASSVGGGNSPLHF. The CDR3 DNA reads TGTGCCAGCAGCGTAGGAGGAGGGAATTCACCCCTCCACTTT.

The chain has TRBV11-2 and TRBJ2-2; 7 nucleotides line up with TRBD2. This CDR3 is built from 14 residues. Germline V gene data show CDR1 as SGHAT and CDR2 as FQNNGV. CDR3 in amino acids: CATPAGAWTGELFF. In DNA form, the CDR3 reads TGTGCGACCCCGGCGGGAGCTTGGACCGGGGAGCTGTTTTTT.

The chain employs TRBV7-9 and TRBJ1-1; D is perhaps TRBD1 (5 bases). The germline V gene has CDR1 SEHNR and CDR2 FQNEAQ (reference sequence). This CDR3 spans 11 amino acids. Trimming removed 5 bases from V and 13 bases from J, with 14 bases in between. The CDR3 here is CASSRDLGGFF. The CDR3 region has the DNA TGTGCCAGCAGCAGGGACCTGGGGGGTTTCTTT.

This clone appeared once. This sequence joins TRBV30 and TRBJ1-4, with 10 bases aligning to TRBD1. The CDR3 covers 17 residues. The V segment lost 2 bases and the J segment 10 bases; nucleotides outside the gene matches: 16. Germline values: CDR1 GTSNPN, CDR2 SVGIG (reference sequence). Here the CDR3 reads CAWSMSGQGFMKRKLFF. The CDR3 nucleotides are TGTGCCTGGAGTATGTCGGGACAGGGGTTTATGAAACGAAAACTGTTTTTT.

V usage is TRBV9 and J usage is TRBJ1-5, with a possible D match to TRBD1 (5 bases). V was pared by 3 bases and J by 1 base, with 8 bases between. The germline gives CDR1 SGDLS, CDR2 YYNGEE. CDR3 size: 14 residues. In nucleotides, the CDR3 is TGTGCCAGCAGCGGTGGGGCCAGCAATCAGCCCCAGCATTTT. As protein: CASSGGASNQPQHF.

The V and J genes are TRBV4-1 and TRBJ2-7, with D perhaps matching TRBD1 (6 bases). The V end was cut by 0 bases, the J end by 1 base, with 13 bases between. CDR1 MGHRA and CDR2 YSYEKL come from the germline V gene. The CDR3 contains 16 residues. In nucleotides, the CDR3 is TGCGCCAGCAGCCAAGACAGGACAGTCCTTTCCTACGAGCAGTACTTC. It specifies CASSQDRTVLSYEQYF.

The chain carries TRBV7-6 and TRBJ2-7; D is perhaps TRBD2 (5 bases). V was cut by 5 bases and J by 1 base, with 15 bases left in between. This CDR3 comprises 15 residues. Germline values: CDR1 SGHVS, CDR2 FNYEAQ. CDR3 loop: CASSPISGISYEQYF. CDR3 in DNA: TGTGCCAGCAGCCCAATCTCGGGAATATCCTACGAGCAGTACTTC.

The chain links TRBV5-1 to TRBJ1-5; TRBD1 agrees at 8 bases. V lost 7 bases, J lost 4 bases, and 10 bases stayed unmatched. The germline CDR1 and CDR2 sequences are SGHRS and YFSETQ. This CDR3 has 15 residues. In DNA, the CDR3 is TGCGCCAGCGGGGAAAGACAGGGGCGGAATCAGCCCCAGCATTTT. It is translated as CASGERQGRNQPQHF.

This CDR3 reads CASSLGSLGANEKLFF. CDR3 sequence (DNA): TGTGCCAGCAGCTTGGGGAGCCTAGGCGCTAATGAAAAACTGTTTTTT. The chain joins TRBV5-8 to TRBJ1-4; D is ambiguous. V dropped 0 bases and J dropped 3 bases, with 12 bases sitting between them. Germline values: CDR1 SGHTS, CDR2 YDEGEE. The CDR3 consists of 16 residues.

The chain employs TRBV5-1 and TRBJ1-6; possible D gene TRBD1, 5 bases. Per the germline V gene, CDR1 is SGHRS and CDR2 is YFSETQ. The CDR3 spans 15 residues. V was shortened by 1 base and J by 6 bases, with 11 bases between the two germline ends. CDR3 nucleotide sequence: TGCGCCAGCAGCTTGACCGGGGGATCTAATTCACCCCTCCACTTT. This gives the protein CASSLTGGSNSPLHF.

The gene calls are TRBV7-9 and TRBJ2-1; D uncertain. Germline assignment: CDR1 SEHNR and CDR2 FQNEAQ (reference sequence). This CDR3 region has 11 residues. Between the trimmed V and J ends, which lost 4 bases and 6 bases, there was a span of 4 bases. DNA of the CDR3: TGTGCCAGCAGCTGGACCAATGAGCAGTTCTTC. Translated: CASSWTNEQFF.

The chain uses TRBV9 and TRBJ1-2; D is possibly TRBD1 (5 bases). The CDR3 has 14 residues. V lost 6 bases, J lost 7 bases, and 19 bases lay in between. In germline, CDR1 is SGDLS, CDR2 YYNGEE. In DNA form, the CDR3 reads TGTGCCAGCACTGTTGGGGCAGGCGATAGTGGCTACACCTTC. Amino acids: CASTVGAGDSGYTF. The full variable domain, completed using reference TRBV9 and TRBJ1-2, is DSGVTQTPKHLITATGQRVTLRCSPRSGDLSVYWYQQSLDQGLQFLIQYYNGEERAKGNILERFSAQQFPDLHSELNLSSLELGDSALYFCASTVGAGDSGYTFGSGTRLTVV.

This chain links TRBV7-8 with TRBJ2-6; D is undetermined. Trimming pared 6 bases from V and 0 bases from J, leaving 9 bases between. The CDR3 covers 15 residues. The germline CDR1 and CDR2 sequences are SGHVS and FQNEAQ. CDR3 in amino acids: CASSLASSGANVLTF. In DNA, the CDR3 is TGTGCCAGCAGTCTGGCGAGCTCTGGGGCCAACGTCCTGACTTTC.

The V and J genes are TRBV15 and TRBJ1-6, with 8 bases matching TRBD1. The germline V gene has CDR1 LNHNV and CDR2 YYDKDF (reference sequence). The CDR3 sequence is 18 residues long. V dropped 6 bases and J dropped 0; count of bases not matched to a gene: 10. As DNA, the CDR3 is TGTGCCACCAGGGACTTTGGACAGGGTTCCTCCTATAATTCACCCCTCCACTTT. Translating gives CATRDFGQGSSYNSPLHF.